The 11 T cell receptor beta chains below all came from one sample that was sequenced in a study of blood T cell repertoires in COVID-19. The repertoire was sequenced with immunoSEQ multiplex PCR; TCRdb's copy has only in-frame clones and lacks some. The repertoire holds some 62,000 clones, with about 76% as singletons. The sequenced sample was peripheral blood. The origin of the receptors is a human donor in a cohort sampled during active COVID-19.

There are a few counts of this clone. This chain links TRBV3-1 (or the pseudogene TRBV3-2) with TRBJ2-1; D remains unclear. V lost 6 bases and J lost 5, with 17 bases in between. Looked up from germline, CDR1 is LGHDT and CDR2 is YNNKEL (reference sequence). The CDR3 spans 15 residues. The CDR3 reads CASSPTVLNHNEQFF. The DNA of the CDR3 is TGTGCCAGCAGTCCGACTGTCCTGAACCACAATGAGCAGTTCTTC.

The chain links TRBV18 to TRBJ1-1; TRBD1 is a possible D gene (5 bases). The CDR3 runs 15 residues. From germline, CDR1 is KGHSH and CDR2 LQKENI. Trimming shortened V by 6 bases and J by 0 bases, and 14 bases separated the two germline ends. CDR3 in amino acids: CASSRGGDLNTEAFF. The DNA for the CDR3 is TGTGCCAGCTCCCGCGGGGGAGACTTGAACACTGAAGCTTTCTTT.

This chain links TRBV4-3 with TRBJ2-1; the match to TRBD2 covers 7 bases. This CDR3 is built from 16 residues. CDR1 is LGHNA, CDR2 YSLEER, per germline. V dropped 1 base and J dropped 4; count of bases not matched to a gene: 7. The CDR3 region has the DNA TGCGCCAGCAGCCAAGGAGAGCGGGGCAGGTACAATGAGCAGTTCTTC. Its translation: CASSQGERGRYNEQFF.

This chain joins TRBV5-5 and TRBJ2-7, with 7 bases lining up with TRBD1. This CDR3 contains 14 residues. V was clipped by 4 bases and J by 2 bases; unmatched bases: 6. The germline V gene has CDR1 SGHKS and CDR2 YYEKEE (reference sequence). The CDR3 sequence: CASSNHGQAYEQYF. The CDR3 nucleotides read TGTGCCAGCAGCAACCACGGACAGGCCTACGAGCAGTACTTC.

This sequence joins TRBV28 and TRBJ1-1; D is undetermined. Germline CDR1 MDHEN, CDR2 SYDVKM. V gave up 8 bases and J gave up 1 base, with 11 bases separating them. This CDR3 contains 13 residues. The CDR3, as DNA: TGTGCCAGCGGGCCTCTGTGGAACACTGAAGCTTTCTTT. It encodes CASGPLWNTEAFF.

The chain has TRBV20-1 and TRBJ1-6; D is undetermined. CDR3 length equals 10 residues. Per germline, CDR1 DFQATT and CDR2 SNEGSKA (reference sequence). The germline V and J ends were trimmed by 6 bases and 16 bases, with 13 bases remaining between them. The CDR3 here is CSALGRELHF. The CDR3 DNA is TGCAGTGCCCTAGGGCGGGAACTCCACTTT.

This sequence joins TRBV7-2 and TRBJ2-1; D remains ambiguous. CDR1 and CDR2 (germline): SGHTA, FQGNSA. V was shortened by 5 bases and J by 9 bases, with 11 bases between the two germline ends. The CDR3 length is 12 residues. The CDR3: CASSPPIGEQFF. The CDR3 bases are TGTGCCAGCAGCCCGCCAATCGGTGAGCAGTTCTTC. The full variable domain, completed using reference TRBV7-2 and TRBJ2-1, is GAGVSQSPSNKVTEKGKDVELRCDPISGHTALYWYRQSLGQGLEFLIYFQGNSAPDKSGLPSDRFSAERTGGSVSTLTIQRTQQEDSAVYLCASSPPIGEQFFGPGTRLTVL.

The genes are TRBV3-1 (or the pseudogene TRBV3-2) and TRBJ1-2; D is possibly TRBD1 (6 bases). V was shortened by 3 bases and J by 6 bases, with 14 bases between the two germline ends. There are 14 residues in the CDR3. Germline lookup yields CDR1 LGHDT and CDR2 YNNKEL (reference sequence). In DNA form, the CDR3 reads TGTGCCAGCAGCCAGCTCACAGGGTTTGATGGCTACACCTTC. Translation gives CASSQLTGFDGYTF.

The rearrangement joins TRBV11-2 to TRBJ2-2; 9 bases agree with TRBD1. CDR3 length: 15 amino acids. The germline gives CDR1 SGHAT, CDR2 FQNNGV. The J segment lost 5 bases and the V segment lost 5 bases, leaving 6 bases of the junction unmatched. The CDR3 region has the DNA TGTGCCAGCAGCCCCACAGGGGGCAGGACCGGGGAGCTGTTTTTT. Encoded protein: CASSPTGGRTGELFF.

This clone was recorded a few times. The chain joins TRBV2 to TRBJ1-4, with 7 bases aligning to TRBD1. After removal of 3 bases from V and 7 bases from J, the junction contained 8 bases not matched to a gene. In germline, CDR1 is SNHLY, CDR2 FYNNEI. This CDR3 has 15 amino acids. CDR3 sequence (DNA): TGTGCCAGCAGTGAGGTGGGGACAGCTGTTGAAAAACTGTTTTTT. Protein sequence: CASSEVGTAVEKLFF.

This clone was picked up one time. This CDR3 reads CASSQGDLGYEQYF. DNA of the CDR3: TGTGCCAGTAGTCAGGGGGATCTCGGGTACGAGCAGTACTTC. The chain recombines TRBV19 with TRBJ2-7; TRBD1 matches at 7 bases. With 5 bases clipped from V and 4 bases from J, the junction kept 8 bases outside the gene matches. CDR1 is LNHDA, CDR2 SQIVND, per germline (reference sequence). The CDR3 is 14 residues long.